This T cell receptor beta chain is drawn from a study of T-cell reconstitution after alpha-beta-depleted transplantation in children. This CDR3 is built from 14 residues. V lost 1 base to trimming and J lost 1 base, with 8 bases between them. CDR1 KGHSH and CDR2 LQKENI come from the germline V gene. Findings and limits, study-wide: Elevated TCRbeta diversity at day 60 was traced, in some patients, to surviving recipient T cells and thymic progenitors. Reportedly, only several hundred clones from non-depleted graft cells drove alpha-beta T-cell counts at about two months.

This clonotype was counted many times. Antigen unknown. The TCRbeta library incorporated unique molecular identifiers. Via MiXCR, TCRdb re-called the PCR reads, giving one row per CDR3 protein. The sample includes about 280,000 distinct CDR3 sequences, approximately 10% of them seen just once. The rearrangement uses TRBV18 and TRBJ2-7; D unresolved. This TCR came from a male patient between 2 and 10 years old who had a stem cell transplant for chronic granulomatous disease, so the T cells may come from the graft donor. The source was peripheral blood, collected 180 days after TCRalphabeta/CD19-depleted stem cell transplant. CDR3 DNA sequence: TGTGCCAGCTCACCACAGCCGGAATCCTACGAGCAGTACTTC. It encodes CASSPQPESYEQYF.